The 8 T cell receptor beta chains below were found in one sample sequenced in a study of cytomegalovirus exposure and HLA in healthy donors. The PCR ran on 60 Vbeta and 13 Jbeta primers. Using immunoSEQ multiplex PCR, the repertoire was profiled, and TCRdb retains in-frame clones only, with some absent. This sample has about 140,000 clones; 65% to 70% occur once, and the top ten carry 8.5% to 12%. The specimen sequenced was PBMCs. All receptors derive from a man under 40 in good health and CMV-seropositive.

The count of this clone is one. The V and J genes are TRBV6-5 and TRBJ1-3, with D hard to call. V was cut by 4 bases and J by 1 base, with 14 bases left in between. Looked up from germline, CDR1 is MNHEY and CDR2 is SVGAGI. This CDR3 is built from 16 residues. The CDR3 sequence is CASSLMRHLSGNTIYF. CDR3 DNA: TGTGCCAGCAGTTTGATGAGACACTTGTCTGGAAACACCATATATTTT.

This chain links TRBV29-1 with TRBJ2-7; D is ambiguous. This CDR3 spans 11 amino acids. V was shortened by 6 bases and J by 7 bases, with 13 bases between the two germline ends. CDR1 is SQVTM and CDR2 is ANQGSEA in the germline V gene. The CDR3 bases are TGCAGCGTGGTAATCTACCCTGAGCAGTACTTC. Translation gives CSVVIYPEQYF.

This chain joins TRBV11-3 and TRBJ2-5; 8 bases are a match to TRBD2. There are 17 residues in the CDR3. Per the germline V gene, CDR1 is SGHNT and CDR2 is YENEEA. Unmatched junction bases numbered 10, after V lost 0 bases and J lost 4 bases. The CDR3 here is CASSLEVSSGRPETQYF. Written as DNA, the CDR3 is TGTGCCAGCAGCTTAGAGGTTTCTAGCGGGCGGCCAGAGACCCAGTACTTC.

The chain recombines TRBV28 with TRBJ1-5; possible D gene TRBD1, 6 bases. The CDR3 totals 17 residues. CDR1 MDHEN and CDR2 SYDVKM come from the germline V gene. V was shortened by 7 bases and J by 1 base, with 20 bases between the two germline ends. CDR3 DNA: TGTGCCAGCACCTTCCATGGGCAGGGGCTGAGCAATCAGCCCCAGCATTTT. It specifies CASTFHGQGLSNQPQHF. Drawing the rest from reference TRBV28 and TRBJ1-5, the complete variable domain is DVKVTQSSRYLVKRTGEKVFLECVQDMDHENMFWYRQDPGLGLRLIYFSYDVKMKEKGDIPEGYSVSREKKERFSLILESASTNQTSMYLCASTFHGQGLSNQPQHFGDGTRLSIL.

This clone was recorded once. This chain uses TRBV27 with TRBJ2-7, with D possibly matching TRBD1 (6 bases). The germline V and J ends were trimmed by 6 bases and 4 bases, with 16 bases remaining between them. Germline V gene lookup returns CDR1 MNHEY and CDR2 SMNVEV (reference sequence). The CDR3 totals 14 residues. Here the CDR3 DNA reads TGTGCCAGCAGCGCCAAACCCAGGGGATACGAGCAGTACTTC. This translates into CASSAKPRGYEQYF.

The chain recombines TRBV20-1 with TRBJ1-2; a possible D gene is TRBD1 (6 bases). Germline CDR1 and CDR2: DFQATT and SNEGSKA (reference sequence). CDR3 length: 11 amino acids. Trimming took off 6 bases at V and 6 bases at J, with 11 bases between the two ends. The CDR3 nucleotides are TGCAGTGCCGATTACAGGGATGGCTACACCTTC. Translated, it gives CSADYRDGYTF.

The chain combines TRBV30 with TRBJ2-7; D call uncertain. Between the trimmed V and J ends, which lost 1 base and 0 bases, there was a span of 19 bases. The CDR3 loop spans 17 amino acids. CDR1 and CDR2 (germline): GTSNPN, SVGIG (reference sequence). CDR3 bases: TGTGCCTGGAGTGGATTGAAGCCGCTGTCCACCTCCTACGAGCAGTACTTC. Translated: CAWSGLKPLSTSYEQYF.

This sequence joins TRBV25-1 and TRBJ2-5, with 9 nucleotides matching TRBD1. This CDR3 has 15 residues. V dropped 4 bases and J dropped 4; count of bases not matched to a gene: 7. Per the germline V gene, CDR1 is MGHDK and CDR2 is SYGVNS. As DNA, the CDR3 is TGTGCCAGCAGTGTTTGGGACAGGGAGGGAGAGACCCAGTACTTC. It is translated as CASSVWDREGETQYF. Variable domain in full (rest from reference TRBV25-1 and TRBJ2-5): EADIYQTPRYLVIGTGKKITLECSQTMGHDKMYWYQQDPGMELHLIHYSYGVNSTEKGDLSSESTVSRIRTEHFPLTLESARPSHTSQYLCASSVWDREGETQYFGPGTRLLVL.